Ten or more counts support the clone carrying this T cell receptor beta chain. Germline CDR1 reads LGHDT; CDR2 reads YNNKEL (reference sequence). CDR3 length: 12 residues. Deletions cut 6 bases from V and 7 bases from J, with 12 bases between. As to time point: patch test 1, 2 weeks after DPC sensitization. Treatment: therapeutic diphenylcyclopropenone sensitization with weekly scalp DPC. Suited to DPC and affected by alopecia, the donors ranged from 18 to 70 years old. These data come from a study of human T cells and chemical hapten exposure. The wider study: Sensitization employed 2% DPC on roughly 2 cm by roughly 2 cm of upper inner arm skin.

Original methodology: From 23,224 to 690,600 TCRs were found per sample, with a median of approximately 92,000. TCRdb analysed the RACE reads with MiXCR anew, one entry per CDR3 protein. In this record, the V and J calls reflect TCRdb's handling and not the investigators' own analysis. The repertoire holds tens of thousands of distinct CDR3 sequences, 7.5% to 10% seen once, with approximately 3% in the top ten. The material was whole blood, obtained in connection with sensitization to the hapten diphenylcyclopropenone (DPC). This receptor was identified in a woman in her thirties or forties with alopecia areata. Some clones in this sample may be carry-over from other donors' samples. V is TRBV3-1 and J is TRBJ2-5; D remains unclear. CDR3 bases: TGTGCCAGCAGTCTCCAACTTCGGACCCAGTACTTC. It encodes CASSLQLRTQYF.